One sample yielded the 9 T cell receptor beta chains listed below, sequenced in a study of T cell responses to AZD1222 COVID-19 vaccine. Using immunoSEQ multiplex PCR, the repertoire was profiled, and TCRdb retains in-frame clones only, with some absent. Of about 110,000 clones in the sample, roughly nine tenths were seen once. The sequencing here drew on peripheral blood, taken on day 0 of MenACWY control vaccination. The receptors stem from an adult in good health.

The chain uses TRBV6-5 and TRBJ2-3; D is ambiguous. Between the trimmed V and J ends, which lost 2 bases and 6 bases, there was a span of 12 bases. The CDR3 sequence is 14 residues long. Germline V gene lookup returns CDR1 MNHEY and CDR2 SVGAGI. CDR3 loop: CASSYATFPDTQYF. In DNA, the CDR3 is TGTGCCAGCAGTTACGCTACGTTTCCTGATACGCAGTATTTT.

The chain has TRBV20-1 and TRBJ2-1, with TRBD2 as a possible D gene (5 bases). The CDR3 runs 14 residues. The ends were cut back, 3 bases at V and 8 bases at J, with 17 bases in the middle. The germline V gene has CDR1 DFQATT and CDR2 SNEGSKA (reference sequence). DNA of the CDR3: TGCAGTGCTAGTAGGCAGTCGGAGGTCCATGAGCAGTTCTTC. Its protein is CSASRQSEVHEQFF.

The chain couples TRBV27 to TRBJ1-1; TRBD1 is a possible D gene (6 bases). V was pared by 6 bases and J by 2 bases, with 13 bases between. The CDR3 consists of 14 residues. Germline V gene lookup returns CDR1 MNHEY and CDR2 SMNVEV (reference sequence). In DNA, the CDR3 is TGTGCCAGCAGGCCCGGGACACTTAACACTGAAGCTTTCTTT. It translates to CASRPGTLNTEAFF.

The rearrangement joins TRBV18 to TRBJ2-7; TRBD1 matches at 10 bases. The J segment lost 7 bases and the V segment lost 6 bases, leaving 9 bases of the junction unmatched. CDR3 length equals 14 residues. CDR1 is KGHSH, CDR2 LQKENI, per germline. CDR3 nucleotide sequence: TGTGCCAGCTCGTGGACAGGGGGGGTTCAAGAGCAGTACTTC. Protein sequence: CASSWTGGVQEQYF.

The chain uses TRBV3-1 (or the pseudogene TRBV3-2) and TRBJ2-7; 7 nucleotides match TRBD1. J lost 6 bases, V lost 4 bases, and 9 bases had no gene match. This CDR3 is 14 amino acids long. The germline gives CDR1 LGHDT, CDR2 YNNKEL (reference sequence). CDR3 bases: TGTGCCAGCAGCCGCCGGGACAGCCCAAGCGAGCAGTACTTC. It yields the protein CASSRRDSPSEQYF.

This chain joins TRBV13 and TRBJ1-2, with TRBD1 matching 9 bases. The CDR3 is 15 amino acids. The junction had 10 bases not matched to a gene; V was cut back by 5 bases and J by 6 bases. The germline V gene encodes CDR1 PRHDT and CDR2 FYEKMQ (reference sequence). The CDR3 sequence: CASSLGQGKWDGYTF. The CDR3 nucleotides read TGTGCCAGCAGCCTGGGACAGGGAAAATGGGATGGCTACACCTTC.

This chain links TRBV18 with TRBJ2-5; 14 bases are shared with TRBD2. CDR1 is KGHSH, CDR2 LQKENI, per germline. The CDR3 has 15 residues. J gave up 10 bases and V 3 bases, and 7 bases lay outside the gene matches. CDR3 loop: CASSPGTSGGGSQYF. The CDR3 nucleotides are TGTGCCAGCTCACCCGGGACTAGCGGGGGCGGAAGCCAGTACTTC.

The V and J genes are TRBV10-3 and TRBJ1-1; 8 positions match TRBD1. The germline V gene has CDR1 ENHRY and CDR2 SYGVKD. The CDR3 loop spans 17 amino acids. Losses at the gene ends were 0 bases for V and 5 bases for J; bases not matched to a gene: 11. The CDR3 DNA sequence: TGTGCCATCAGTGAGTCCAGGGGGCGCGGAGGAGAAACTGAAGCTTTCTTT. Translation: CAISESRGRGGETEAFF.

V gene TRBV7-2 combines with J gene TRBJ1-6, with D unclear. CDR3 length: 15 amino acids. Germline V lookup: CDR1 SGHTA, CDR2 FQGNSA. The germline V and J ends were trimmed by 1 base and 0 bases, with 4 bases remaining between them. As DNA, the CDR3 is TGTGCCAGCAGCTTAGGGAGCTCCTATAATTCACCCCTCCACTTT. Protein product: CASSLGSSYNSPLHF.